This TCR beta chain was observed in a study of regulatory T cells in long-lasting Graves disease. Notes on the study in general: More public clonotypes were shared by persistent patients (around 2,800) than by new patients (under 1,000).

Time point defined: newly diagnosed GD, antithyroid drugs for less than 3 months. Extracted PBMC RNA gave rise to the TCR library. This clonotype was recorded many times. The antigen remains unidentified. To make TCR beta libraries, researchers used iRepertoire HTBI primers and Arm-PCR of CDR3 regions. TCRdb analysed the multiplex PCR reads with MiXCR anew, one entry per CDR3 protein. The profile shows roughly 420,000 distinct CDR3 sequences, around 15% of them singletons. The CDR3 loop spans 13 amino acids. Looked up from germline, CDR1 is MDHEN and CDR2 is SYDVKM. Trimming stripped 6 bases from V and 11 bases from J, with 16 bases between. A further study also used this sample, focusing on T cells in Graves' hyperthyroidism and ophthalmopathy. That work contributes: Ophthalmopathy was model-predicted a median about 6 months pre-onset.

The chain has TRBV28 and TRBJ1-4; no definite D call. Sequencing was performed on peripheral blood mononuclear cells (PBMCs), taken at new diagnosis, from a patient treated with antithyroid drugs. The TCR originated in a woman aged 45-59 years with Graves disease. The CDR3 DNA is TGTGCCAGCAGGGTGTGGGTAGACGGTAAACTGTTTTTT. This sequence encodes CASRVWVDGKLFF.